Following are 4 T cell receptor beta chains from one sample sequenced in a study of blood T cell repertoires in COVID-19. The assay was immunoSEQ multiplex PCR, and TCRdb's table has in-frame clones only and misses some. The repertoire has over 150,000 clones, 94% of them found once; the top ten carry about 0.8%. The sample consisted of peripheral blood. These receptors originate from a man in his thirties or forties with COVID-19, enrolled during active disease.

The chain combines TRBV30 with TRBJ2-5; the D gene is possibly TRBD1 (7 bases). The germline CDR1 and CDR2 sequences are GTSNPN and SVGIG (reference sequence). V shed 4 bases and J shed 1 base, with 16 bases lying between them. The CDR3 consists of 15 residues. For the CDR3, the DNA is TGTGCCTGGAATGGAGGGGGCGCGGTCCAAGAGACCCAGTACTTC. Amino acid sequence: CAWNGGGAVQETQYF.

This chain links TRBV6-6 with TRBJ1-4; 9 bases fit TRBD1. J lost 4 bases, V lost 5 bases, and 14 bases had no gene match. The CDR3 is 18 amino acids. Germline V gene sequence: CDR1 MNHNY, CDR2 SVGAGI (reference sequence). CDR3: CASSPLQGARRDNEKLFF. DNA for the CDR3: TGTGCCAGCAGTCCCCTACAGGGGGCGCGTCGGGATAATGAAAAACTGTTTTTT.

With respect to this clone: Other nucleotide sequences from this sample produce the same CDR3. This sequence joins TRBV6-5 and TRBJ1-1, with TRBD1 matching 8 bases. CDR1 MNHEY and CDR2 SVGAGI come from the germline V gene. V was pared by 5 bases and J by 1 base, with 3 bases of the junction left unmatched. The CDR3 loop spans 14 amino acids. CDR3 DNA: TGTGCCAGCAGTCGAGACAGGGGGAACACTGAAGCTTTCTTT. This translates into CASSRDRGNTEAFF.

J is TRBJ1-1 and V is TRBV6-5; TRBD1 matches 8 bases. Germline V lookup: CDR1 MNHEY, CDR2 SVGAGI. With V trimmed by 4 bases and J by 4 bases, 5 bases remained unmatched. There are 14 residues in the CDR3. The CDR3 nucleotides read TGTGCCAGCAGTTCTAGGACAGGGTCCACTGAAGCTTTCTTT. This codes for CASSSRTGSTEAFF.